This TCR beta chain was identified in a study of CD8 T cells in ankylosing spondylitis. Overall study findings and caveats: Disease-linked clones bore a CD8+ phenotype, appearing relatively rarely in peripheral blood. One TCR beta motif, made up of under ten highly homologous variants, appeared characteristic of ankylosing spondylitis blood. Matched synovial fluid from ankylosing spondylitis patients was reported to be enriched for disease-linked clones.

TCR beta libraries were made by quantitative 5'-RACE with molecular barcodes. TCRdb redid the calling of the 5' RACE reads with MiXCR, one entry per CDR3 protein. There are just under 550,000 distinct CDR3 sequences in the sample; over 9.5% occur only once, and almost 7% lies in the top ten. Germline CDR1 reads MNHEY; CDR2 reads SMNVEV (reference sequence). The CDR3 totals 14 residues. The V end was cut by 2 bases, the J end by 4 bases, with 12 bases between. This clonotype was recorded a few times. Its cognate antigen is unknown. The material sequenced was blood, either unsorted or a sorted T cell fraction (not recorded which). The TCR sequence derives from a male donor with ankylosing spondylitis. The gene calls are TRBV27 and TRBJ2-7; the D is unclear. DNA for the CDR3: TGTGCCAGCAGTTTAAATCCTTTCACTTACGAGCAGTACGTC. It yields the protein CASSLNPFTYEQYV.